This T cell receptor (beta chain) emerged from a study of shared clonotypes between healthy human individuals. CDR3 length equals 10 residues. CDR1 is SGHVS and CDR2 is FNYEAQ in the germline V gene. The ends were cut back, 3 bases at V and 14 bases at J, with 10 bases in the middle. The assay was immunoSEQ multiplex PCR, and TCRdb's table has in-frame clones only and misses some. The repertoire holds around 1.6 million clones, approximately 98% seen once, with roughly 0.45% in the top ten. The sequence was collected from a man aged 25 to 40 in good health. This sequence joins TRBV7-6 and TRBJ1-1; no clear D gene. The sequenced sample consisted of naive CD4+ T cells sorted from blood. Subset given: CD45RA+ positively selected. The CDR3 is CASSLIPRFF. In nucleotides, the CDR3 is TGTGCCAGCAGCTTGATTCCGAGATTCTTT.